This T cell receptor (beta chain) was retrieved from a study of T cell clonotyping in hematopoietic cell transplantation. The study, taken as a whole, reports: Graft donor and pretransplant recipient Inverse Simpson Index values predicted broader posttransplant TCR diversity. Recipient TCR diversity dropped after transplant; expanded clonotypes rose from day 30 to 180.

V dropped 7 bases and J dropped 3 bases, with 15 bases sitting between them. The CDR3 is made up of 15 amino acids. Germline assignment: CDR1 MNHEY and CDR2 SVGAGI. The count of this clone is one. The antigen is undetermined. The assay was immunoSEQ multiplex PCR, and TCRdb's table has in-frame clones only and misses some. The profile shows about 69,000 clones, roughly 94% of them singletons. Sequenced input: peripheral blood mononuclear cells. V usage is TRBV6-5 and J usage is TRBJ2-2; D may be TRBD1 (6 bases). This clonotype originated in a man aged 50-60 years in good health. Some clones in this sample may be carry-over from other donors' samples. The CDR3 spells CASNWDIGYTGELFF. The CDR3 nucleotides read TGTGCCAGCAACTGGGACATCGGATACACCGGGGAGCTGTTTTTT.